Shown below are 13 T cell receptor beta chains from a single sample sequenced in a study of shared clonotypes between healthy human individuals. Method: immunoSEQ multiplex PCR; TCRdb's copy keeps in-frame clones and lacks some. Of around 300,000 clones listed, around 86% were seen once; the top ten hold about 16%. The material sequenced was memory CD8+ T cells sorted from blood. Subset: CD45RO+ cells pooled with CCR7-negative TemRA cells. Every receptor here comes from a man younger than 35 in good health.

In nucleotides, the CDR3 is TGCGCCAGCAGTGAGTCGGTAGCGGGGGGAGAAGAGACCCAGTACTTC. Its protein product is CASSESVAGGEETQYF. This sequence joins TRBV10-1 and TRBJ2-5; 10 positions match TRBD2. Germline lookup yields CDR1 WNHNN and CDR2 SYGVQD (reference sequence). The CDR3 sequence is 16 residues long. Trimming cost V 0 bases and J 3 bases; bases outside gene matches: 4.

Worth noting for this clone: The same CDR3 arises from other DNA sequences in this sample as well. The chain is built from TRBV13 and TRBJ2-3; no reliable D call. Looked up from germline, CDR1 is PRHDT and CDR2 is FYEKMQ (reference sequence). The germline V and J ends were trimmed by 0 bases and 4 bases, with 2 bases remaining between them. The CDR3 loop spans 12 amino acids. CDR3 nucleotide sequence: TGTGCCAGCAGCTTAGGGCCAGATACGCAGTATTTT. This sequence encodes CASSLGPDTQYF.

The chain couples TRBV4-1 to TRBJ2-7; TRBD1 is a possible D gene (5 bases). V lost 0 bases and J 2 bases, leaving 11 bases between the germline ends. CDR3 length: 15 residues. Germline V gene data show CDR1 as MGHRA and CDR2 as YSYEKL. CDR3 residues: CASSQDPGATYEQYF. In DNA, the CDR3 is TGCGCCAGCAGCCAAGATCCTGGGGCAACCTACGAGCAGTACTTC.

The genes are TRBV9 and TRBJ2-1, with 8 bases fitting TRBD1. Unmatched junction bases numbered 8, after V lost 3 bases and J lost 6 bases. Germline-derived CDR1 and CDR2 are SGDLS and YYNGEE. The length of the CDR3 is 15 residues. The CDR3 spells CASSALGQGLNEQFF. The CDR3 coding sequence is TGTGCCAGCAGCGCATTAGGACAGGGTCTCAATGAGCAGTTCTTC.

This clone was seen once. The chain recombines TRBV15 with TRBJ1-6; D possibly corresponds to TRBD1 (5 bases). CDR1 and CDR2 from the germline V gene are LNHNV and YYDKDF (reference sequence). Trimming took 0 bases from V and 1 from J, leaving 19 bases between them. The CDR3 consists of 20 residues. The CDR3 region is CATSRDASGIWGSYNSPLHF. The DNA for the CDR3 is TGTGCCACCAGCAGAGATGCCTCGGGAATCTGGGGGTCCTATAATTCACCCCTCCACTTT. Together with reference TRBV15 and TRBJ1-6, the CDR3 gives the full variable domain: DAMVIQNPRYQVTQFGKPVTLSCSQTLNHNVMYWYQQKSSQAPKLLFHYYDKDFNNEADTPDNFQSRRPNTSFCFLDIRSPGLGDTAMYLCATSRDASGIWGSYNSPLHFGNGTRLTVT.

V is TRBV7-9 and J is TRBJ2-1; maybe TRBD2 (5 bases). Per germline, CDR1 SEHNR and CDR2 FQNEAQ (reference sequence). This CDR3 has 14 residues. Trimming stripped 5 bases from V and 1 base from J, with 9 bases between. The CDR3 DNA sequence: TGTGCCAGCAGCCGACCGGGATCCTACAATGAGCAGTTCTTC. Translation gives CASSRPGSYNEQFF. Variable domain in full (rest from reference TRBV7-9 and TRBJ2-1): DTGVSQNPRHKITKRGQNVTFRCDPISEHNRLYWYRQTLGQGPEFLTYFQNEAQLEKSRLLSDRFSAERPKGSFSTLEIQRTEQGDSAMYLCASSRPGSYNEQFFGPGTRLTVL.

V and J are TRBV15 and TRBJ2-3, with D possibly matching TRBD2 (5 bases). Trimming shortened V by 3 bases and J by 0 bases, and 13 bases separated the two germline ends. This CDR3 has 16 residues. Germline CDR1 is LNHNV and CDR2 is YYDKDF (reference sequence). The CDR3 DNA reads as TGTGCCACCAGCAGGATAGGACTGCCTAGCACAGATACGCAGTATTTT. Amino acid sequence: CATSRIGLPSTDTQYF.

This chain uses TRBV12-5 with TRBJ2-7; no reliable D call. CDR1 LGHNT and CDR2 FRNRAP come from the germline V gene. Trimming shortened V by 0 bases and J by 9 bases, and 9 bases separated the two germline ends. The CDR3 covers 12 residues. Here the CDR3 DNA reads TGTGCTAGTGGTTTGGTACGTGGGCCGCAGTACTTC. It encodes CASGLVRGPQYF. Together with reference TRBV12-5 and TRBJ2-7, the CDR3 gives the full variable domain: DARVTQTPRHKVTEMGQEVTMRCQPILGHNTVFWYRQTMMQGLELLAYFRNRAPLDDSGMPKDRFSAEMPDATLATLKIQPSEPRDSAVYFCASGLVRGPQYFGPGTRLTVT.

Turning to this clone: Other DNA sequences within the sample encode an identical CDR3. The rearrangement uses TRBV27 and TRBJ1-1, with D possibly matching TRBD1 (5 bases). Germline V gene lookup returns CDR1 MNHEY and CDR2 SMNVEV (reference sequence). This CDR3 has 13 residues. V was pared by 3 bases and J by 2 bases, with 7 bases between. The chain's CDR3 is CASSFGGNTEAFF. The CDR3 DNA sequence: TGTGCCAGCAGTTTCGGGGGTAACACTGAAGCTTTCTTT.

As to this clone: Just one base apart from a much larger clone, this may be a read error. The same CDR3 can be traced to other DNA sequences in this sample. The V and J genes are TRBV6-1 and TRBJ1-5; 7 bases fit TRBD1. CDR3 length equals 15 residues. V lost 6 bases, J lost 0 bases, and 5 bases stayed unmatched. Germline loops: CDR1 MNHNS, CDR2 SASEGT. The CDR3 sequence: CASRVTGDSNQPQHF. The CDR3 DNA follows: TGTGCCAGCAGGGTCACAGGGGATAGCAATCAGCCCCAGCATTTT.

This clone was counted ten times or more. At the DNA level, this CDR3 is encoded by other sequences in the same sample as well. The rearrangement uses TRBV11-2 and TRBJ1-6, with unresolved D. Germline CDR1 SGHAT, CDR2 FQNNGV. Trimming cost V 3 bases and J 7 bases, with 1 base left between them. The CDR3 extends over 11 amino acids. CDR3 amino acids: CASSLNSPLHF. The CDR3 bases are TGTGCCAGCAGCTTGAATTCACCCCTCCACTTT.

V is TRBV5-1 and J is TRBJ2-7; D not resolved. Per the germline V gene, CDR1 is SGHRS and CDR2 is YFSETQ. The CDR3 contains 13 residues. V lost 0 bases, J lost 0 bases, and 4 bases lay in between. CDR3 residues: CASSLGHSYEQYF. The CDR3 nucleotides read TGCGCCAGCAGCTTGGGGCACTCCTACGAGCAGTACTTC.

The CDR3 here is CASSLVYVNTEAFF. The CDR3 coding sequence is TGTGCCAGCAGCTTAGTGTACGTAAACACTGAAGCTTTCTTT. The J gene is TRBJ1-1, the V gene TRBV7-9; no reliable D call. Trimming took off 1 base at V and 2 bases at J, with 8 bases between the two ends. The germline gives CDR1 SEHNR, CDR2 FQNEAQ (reference sequence). The CDR3 has 14 residues. Full variable domain (missing parts from reference TRBV7-9 and TRBJ1-1): DTGVSQNPRHKITKRGQNVTFRCDPISEHNRLYWYRQTLGQGPEFLTYFQNEAQLEKSRLLSDRFSAERPKGSFSTLEIQRTEQGDSAMYLCASSLVYVNTEAFFGQGTRLTVV.